The clone carrying this T cell receptor (beta chain) is classed as medium-sized. Antigen unknown. Each patient went into thyroid surgery without having received any treatment. The V end was cut by 4 bases, the J end by 1 base, with 14 bases between. CDR1 is MNHNS, CDR2 SASEGT, per germline. The CDR3 totals 16 residues. This sample was taken from a study of metastatic and nonmetastatic thyroid tumors. General study results and limits: A significant increase in TCR beta diversity was reportedly seen in malignant thyroid tumors relative to benign nodules, in blood and tumor.

TCRdb ran MiXCR on the PCR reads. The sample lists tens of thousands of clones, 10% to 15% seen once, with about 15% in the top ten. The sequence came from a female donor with papillary thyroid cancer or a benign thyroid nodule (not recorded which). Some clones in this sample may be carry-over from other donors' samples. V gene TRBV6-1 combines with J gene TRBJ2-1; no clear D gene. The specimen sequenced was blood. CDR3 protein: CASSVSSGFSYNEQFF. CDR3 nucleotides: TGTGCCAGCAGTGTTTCCTCAGGATTTTCCTACAATGAGCAGTTCTTC.